This T cell receptor (beta chain) was recorded in a study of response to subunit inactivated influenza vaccine listed by TCRdb under 2018. Background for the entire study: Deep quantitative T cell receptor repertoire profiling was used in the study to track responses to a trivalent subunit inactivated influenza vaccine. Paper-wide results and their limitations: It was suggested by the authors that each seasonal influenza vaccination may recruit only a limited number of new T cells.

With regard to this clonotype: Its specific antigen is unknown. Per-base qualities were not stored, and no clone one base away is much larger.

At the junction V is shortened by 7 bases and J by 4 bases; bases outside the gene matches: 9. According to the germline V gene, CDR1 reads ENHRY and CDR2 reads SYGVKD. The CDR3 contains 14 residues, cysteine and phenylalanine counted. Kept here is only the CDR3 DNA, which spans 42 bases and is read in frame from base 1. Libraries came from RT-PCR. The reads were generated on an Illumina HiSeq 2500. Clones were called with MiXCR by TCRdb after fastp trimmed the public reads at Q25, and only in-frame beta chains were retained. Rows matching on CDR3 protein sequence are summarized as one entry with the most common DNA and genes. The sample yields roughly 700,000 distinct CDR3 sequences; 15% to 19% were counted once. The ten largest clones take up 9.5% to 13% of the sample.

The sample in question was PBMCs from blood, obtained about 12 days after vaccination. The sequence was obtained from a man in his fifties or sixties who received an inactivated influenza vaccine. Donor details come from another sample of the same person, matched by shared clones. The sequence joins TRBV10-3 to TRBJ2-7; the junction holds 8 bases that match TRBD2. The CDR3 reads as follows: CAIMGVGGDYEQYF. The DNA reads as follows: TGTGCCATCATGGGGGTCGGGGGGGATTACGAGCAGTACTTC.